These 14 T cell receptor beta chains were all obtained from the same sample, sequenced in a study of cytomegalovirus exposure and HLA in healthy donors. Libraries were prepared by immunoSEQ multiplex PCR; TCRdb keeps only in-frame clonotypes and omits some of them. Seen here are about 110,000 clones, 95% observed once, and the top ten hold under 0.75%. Sequencing was carried out using PBMCs. Every receptor here comes from a woman younger than 35 in good health and CMV-seronegative.

The rearrangement uses TRBV14 and TRBJ1-5, with 8 bases lining up with TRBD1. With 6 bases clipped from V and 3 bases from J, the junction kept 4 bases outside the gene matches. The CDR3 loop spans 14 amino acids. Germline lookup yields CDR1 SGHDN and CDR2 FVKESK. The CDR3 DNA sequence: TGTGCCAGCAGTCACAGGGGGAACAATCAGCCCCAGCATTTT. It specifies CASSHRGNNQPQHF.

The chain couples TRBV7-6 to TRBJ2-2; no firm D call. Germline-derived CDR1 and CDR2 are SGHVS and FNYEAQ. This CDR3 region has 11 residues. Trimming shortened V by 5 bases and J by 8 bases, and 6 bases separated the two germline ends. CDR3: CASSPPGELFF. CDR3 in DNA: TGTGCCAGCAGCCCTCCGGGGGAGCTGTTTTTT.

The gene calls are TRBV11-2 and TRBJ1-1, with 9 nucleotides matching TRBD1. This CDR3 has 15 residues. With V trimmed by 5 bases and J by 5 bases, 9 bases remained unmatched. The germline V gene has CDR1 SGHAT and CDR2 FQNNGV. As DNA, the CDR3 is TGTGCCAGCAGCGTACAGGGGGCGGCTTATACTGAAGCTTTCTTT. Translation gives CASSVQGAAYTEAFF.

The chain carries TRBV4-1 and TRBJ1-3, with a tentative D call TRBD1 (5 bases). This CDR3 contains 16 residues. Germline V gene data show CDR1 as MGHRA and CDR2 as YSYEKL. V was pared by 0 bases and J by 2 bases, with 11 bases between. The CDR3 spells CASSQERGTTGNTIYF. In DNA, the CDR3 is TGCGCCAGCAGCCAAGAAAGGGGAACGACTGGAAACACCATATATTTT.

The V call is TRBV5-5, the J call TRBJ1-2, with D hard to call. This CDR3 region has 15 residues. Trimming took off 4 bases at V and 0 bases at J, with 13 bases between the two ends. In germline, CDR1 is SGHKS, CDR2 YYEKEE (reference sequence). CDR3 sequence: CASSPYSATNYGYTF. DNA of the CDR3: TGTGCCAGCAGCCCCTACAGTGCTACTAACTATGGCTACACCTTC.

The V call is TRBV7-9, the J call TRBJ1-1; D unresolved. Germline-derived CDR1 and CDR2 are SEHNR and FQNEAQ (reference sequence). The CDR3 totals 17 residues. The V end was cut by 5 bases, the J end by 3 bases, with 22 bases between. CDR3 coding DNA: TGTGCCAGCAGCCGAAAGGAGGACGGACGGTGGGACACTGAAGCTTTCTTT. It is translated as CASSRKEDGRWDTEAFF.

This clone was detected once. The rearrangement joins TRBV29-1 to TRBJ1-1, with D possibly matching TRBD1 (6 bases). Germline CDR1 and CDR2: SQVTM and ANQGSEA. The length of the CDR3 is 16 residues. The V gene lost 3 bases and the J gene lost 0 bases, with 17 bases spanning the gap. The CDR3, as DNA: TGCAGCGTTGATCCTTCGACAGGCCGGCTGAACACTGAAGCTTTCTTT. Translation: CSVDPSTGRLNTEAFF.

This chain connects TRBV5-1 to TRBJ2-7; 9 positions match TRBD2. This CDR3 contains 14 residues. Trimming at V came to 0 bases and at J to 5 bases, leaving 3 bases not matched to a gene. CDR1 is SGHRS, CDR2 YFSETQ, per germline. In DNA form, the CDR3 reads TGCGCCAGCAGCTTGGGCGGGGGGGCCGACGAGCAGTACTTC. Translation gives CASSLGGGADEQYF.

The chain couples TRBV6-5 to TRBJ1-1; 10 bases are shared with TRBD1. Germline CDR1 MNHEY, CDR2 SVGAGI. Losses at the gene ends were 7 bases for V and 3 bases for J; bases not matched to a gene: 8. The CDR3 sequence is 15 residues long. The CDR3 DNA reads TGTGCCAGCACCTCAACCGGGACAGGGGACACTGAAGCTTTCTTT. Residues: CASTSTGTGDTEAFF.

The J gene is TRBJ2-1, the V gene TRBV2; 10 nucleotides align to TRBD2. The CDR3 covers 15 residues. Germline V gene lookup returns CDR1 SNHLY and CDR2 FYNNEI. V lost 5 bases, J lost 4 bases, and 5 bases stayed unmatched. The CDR3 DNA reads TGTGCCAGCAGTAAGAGCGGGGGGGCTTACAATGAGCAGTTCTTC. Translated: CASSKSGGAYNEQFF.

J is TRBJ1-1 and V is TRBV7-9; D unresolved. V lost 1 base, J lost 4 bases, and 10 bases lay in between. CDR3 size: 14 residues. Germline CDR1 SEHNR, CDR2 FQNEAQ (reference sequence). CDR3 amino acids: CASSLVGQITEAFF. Here the CDR3 DNA reads TGTGCCAGCAGCTTAGTGGGCCAGATCACTGAAGCTTTCTTT.

This clone occurred once. The J gene is TRBJ1-1, the V gene TRBV12-2. TRBV12-2 is annotated as a pseudogene. This CDR3 spans 15 amino acids. CDR3 amino acids: CASRFSPRWSTEAFF. The CDR3 DNA reads TGTGCAAGTCGCTTCTCCCCACGGTGGTCCACTGAAGCTTTCTTT.

This clone was counted a single time. This chain uses TRBV4-2 with TRBJ2-5; 9 positions match TRBD1. Germline loops: CDR1 LGHNA, CDR2 YNFKEQ. This CDR3 contains 16 residues. Germline trimming cut 0 bases from V and 6 bases from J; bases unmatched to any gene: 8. The CDR3 reads CASSQEGVGQGKTQYF. CDR3 coding DNA: TGTGCCAGCAGCCAAGAGGGGGTAGGACAGGGGAAGACCCAGTACTTC.

V usage is TRBV5-1 and J usage is TRBJ1-1; D is perhaps TRBD1 (5 bases). Germline CDR1 SGHRS, CDR2 YFSETQ. V was shortened by 4 bases and J by 6 bases, with 13 bases between the two germline ends. CDR3 size: 13 residues. The CDR3 DNA reads TGCGCCAGCAGCACGGGACGGGGGGCTGAAGCTTTCTTT. Its translation: CASSTGRGAEAFF.